Following are 9 T cell receptor beta chains from one sample sequenced in a study of blood T cell repertoires in COVID-19. Clones were sequenced by immunoSEQ multiplex PCR, and TCRdb holds only the in-frame ones, with some missing. The sample records roughly 320,000 clones, 90% being singletons. The material sequenced was PBMCs or T cells enriched from blood (not recorded which). The source is a young woman who had been exposed to COVID-19.

The V and J genes are TRBV15 and TRBJ1-2, with TRBD1 matching over 8 bases. The V gene's germline CDR1 is LNHNV and CDR2 YYDKDF (reference sequence). The length of the CDR3 is 14 residues. Losses at the gene ends were 5 bases for V and 4 bases for J; bases not matched to a gene: 6. The DNA for the CDR3 is TGTGCCACCAGCCCTTTCGACAGGGGCTATGGCTACACCTTC. This codes for CATSPFDRGYGYTF.

The CDR3: CATSAGDRQGGKLFF. The CDR3 DNA reads TGTGCCACCAGTGCCGGGGACAGGCAGGGTGGAAAACTGTTTTTT. The chain couples TRBV24-1 to TRBJ1-4; 8 bases agree with TRBD1. V trimming: 5 bases; J trimming: 10 bases; junction bases outside the gene matches: 11. This CDR3 contains 15 residues. Germline V gene lookup returns CDR1 KGHDR and CDR2 SFDVKD.

The chain joins TRBV19 to TRBJ1-2, with TRBD1 matching over 8 bases. The length of the CDR3 is 18 residues. With V trimmed by 5 bases and J by 3 bases, 17 bases remained unmatched. Germline V CDR1 and CDR2: LNHDA, SQIVND (reference sequence). The CDR3 DNA is TGTGCCAGTAGTCAAAACAGGGGGGCGGGTGTCGGACACTATGGCTACACCTTC. Encoded protein: CASSQNRGAGVGHYGYTF.

This clone was recorded once. The chain carries TRBV5-6 and TRBJ2-3; 7 bases are shared with TRBD1. The CDR3 sequence is 16 residues long. Germline CDR1 SGHDT, CDR2 YYEEEE. J was trimmed by 2 bases and V by 2 bases; bases with no gene match: 8. The CDR3 DNA reads as TGTGCCAGCAGCTTTACCGGGACAGAATTCACAGATACGCAGTATTTT. Translating it yields CASSFTGTEFTDTQYF.

This clone has just one count. The chain joins TRBV6-5 to TRBJ2-1; 8 nucleotides agree with TRBD2. V lost 4 bases to trimming and J lost 9 bases; unmatched junction nucleotides: 11. The CDR3 totals 15 residues. The germline V gene encodes CDR1 MNHEY and CDR2 SVGAGI. CDR3: CASSWEWRGEAEQFF. CDR3 DNA: TGTGCCAGCAGTTGGGAATGGCGGGGGGAGGCTGAGCAGTTCTTC.

CDR3 bases: TGTGCCAGCAGCGTAGCGGGCAGGGGCGCAGGTTACACCGGGGAGCTGTTTTTT. This codes for CASSVAGRGAGYTGELFF. This rearrangement joins TRBV9 to TRBJ2-2; TRBD1 is a possible D gene (6 bases). The CDR3 is made up of 18 amino acids. Deletions cut 0 bases from V and 3 bases from J, with 18 bases between. Germline V CDR1 and CDR2: SGDLS, YYNGEE.

The rearrangement joins TRBV6-5 to TRBJ1-2; 7 bases are a match to TRBD1. Germline values: CDR1 MNHEY, CDR2 SVGAGI. V was pared by 6 bases and J by 2 bases, with 9 bases of the junction left unmatched. CDR3 length: 15 residues. CDR3 amino acids: CASSKGDRKNYGYTF. CDR3 coding DNA: TGTGCCAGCAGCAAAGGGGACAGAAAGAACTATGGCTACACCTTC.

The rearrangement links TRBV12-3 or TRBV12-4 to TRBJ1-1; 8 nucleotides align to TRBD1. With V trimmed by 5 bases and J by 11 bases, 7 bases remained unmatched. The CDR3 runs 12 residues. The CDR3 is CASSLGQGRAFF. Written as DNA, the CDR3 is TGTGCCAGCAGTCTCGGACAGGGTCGGGCTTTCTTT.

The V gene is TRBV6-5, the J gene TRBJ2-1; TRBD2 aligns across 7 bases. V was pared by 7 bases and J by 1 base, with 7 bases of the junction left unmatched. The CDR3 is 15 residues long. Germline loops: CDR1 MNHEY, CDR2 SVGAGI. The CDR3 DNA is TGTGCCAGCATCCCCCGGGGAGGGTCCTACAATGAGCAGTTCTTC. Residues: CASIPRGGSYNEQFF.